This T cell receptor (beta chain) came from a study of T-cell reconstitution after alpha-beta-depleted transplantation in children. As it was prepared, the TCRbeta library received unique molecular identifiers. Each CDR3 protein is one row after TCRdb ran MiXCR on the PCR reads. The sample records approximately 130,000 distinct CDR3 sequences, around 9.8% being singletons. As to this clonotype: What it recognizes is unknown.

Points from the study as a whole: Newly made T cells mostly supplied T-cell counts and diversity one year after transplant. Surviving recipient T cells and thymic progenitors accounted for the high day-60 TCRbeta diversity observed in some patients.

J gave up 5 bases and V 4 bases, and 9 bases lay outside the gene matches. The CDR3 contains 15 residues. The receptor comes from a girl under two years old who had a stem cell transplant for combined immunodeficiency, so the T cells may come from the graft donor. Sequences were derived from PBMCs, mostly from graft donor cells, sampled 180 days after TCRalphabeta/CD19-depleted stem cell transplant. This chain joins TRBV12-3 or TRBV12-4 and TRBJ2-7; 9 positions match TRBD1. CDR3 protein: CASSSSGQGLDEQYF. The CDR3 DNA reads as TGTGCCAGCAGTTCCTCGGGACAGGGATTGGACGAGCAGTACTTC.